The T cell receptor beta chain under discussion was sequenced for a study of cytomegalovirus exposure and HLA in healthy donors. The study, taken as a whole, reports: A later analysis showed HLA-associated TCR beta chains outstripping equally common others in clonal expansion.

Researchers ran the PCR with 60 Vbeta and 13 Jbeta primers. TCRdb keeps only in-frame clones here, not all; method: immunoSEQ multiplex PCR. The top ten hold about 1.6% of the sample, which has about 180,000 clones, roughly four fifths seen once. Per the germline V gene, CDR1 is SQVTM and CDR2 is ANQGSEA. CDR3 length: 16 residues. Of note for this clone: As yet, its antigen is unknown.

Each donor's status was that of a healthy bone marrow donor. The rearrangement joins TRBV29-1 to TRBJ2-7, with TRBD2 identical over 10 bases. The sequence came from a man in his late teens or twenties in good health and CMV-seronegative. The sequencing sample was made of PBMCs. CDR3 region: CNNPRSGGTFSYEQYF. For the CDR3, the DNA is TGCAACAACCCGCGTAGCGGGGGGACTTTCTCCTACGAGCAGTACTTC.